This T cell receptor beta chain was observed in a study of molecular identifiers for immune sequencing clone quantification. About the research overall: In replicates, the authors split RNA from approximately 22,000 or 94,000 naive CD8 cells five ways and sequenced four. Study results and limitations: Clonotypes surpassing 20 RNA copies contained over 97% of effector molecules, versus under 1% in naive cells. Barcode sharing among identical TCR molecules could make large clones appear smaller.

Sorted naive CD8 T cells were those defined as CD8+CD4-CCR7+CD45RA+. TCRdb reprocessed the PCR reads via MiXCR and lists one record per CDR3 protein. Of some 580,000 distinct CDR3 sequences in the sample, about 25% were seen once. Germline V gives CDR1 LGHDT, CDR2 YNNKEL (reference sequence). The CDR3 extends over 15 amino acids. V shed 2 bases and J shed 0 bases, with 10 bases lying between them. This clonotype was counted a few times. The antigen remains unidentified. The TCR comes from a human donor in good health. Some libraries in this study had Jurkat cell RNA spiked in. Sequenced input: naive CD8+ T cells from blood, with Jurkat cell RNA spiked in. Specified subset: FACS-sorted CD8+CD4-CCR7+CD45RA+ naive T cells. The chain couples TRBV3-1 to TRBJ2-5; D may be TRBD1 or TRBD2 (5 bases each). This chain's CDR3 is CASSQIRGNQETQYF. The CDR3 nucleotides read TGTGCCAGCAGCCAAATCCGGGGCAACCAAGAGACCCAGTACTTC.